A selection of T cell receptor beta chains follows, all from one sample in a study of OX40 agonist ivuxolimab in advanced cancers. Data came from immunoSEQ multiplex PCR; TCRdb stores just in-frame clones and leaves some out. The data hold about 79,000 clones, with less than 95% observed a single time. The sequenced sample was CD4+ or CD8+ T cells sorted from blood, obtained in a trial of the OX40 agonist ivuxolimab. Receptors were obtained from an adult with an advanced solid tumor such as melanoma, head and neck, liver or kidney cancer. CDR3s include the opening cysteine and the closing phenylalanine or tryptophan. The order of the fields is V gene, J gene, D gene, CDR3 protein, CDR3 DNA. D genes are given only for firm matches.

TRBV7-8,TRBJ1-3,.,CASRPGTPSSGNTIYF,TGTGCCAGCAGACCCGGGACACCAAGCTCTGGAAACACCATATATTTT
TRBV6-5,TRBJ2-2,.,CASSYSTGELFF,TGTGCCAGCAGTTACTCCACCGGGGAGCTGTTTTTT
TRBV7-2,TRBJ2-7,TRBD1,CASSSPGQGYEQYF,TGTGCCAGCAGCTCGCCGGGACAGGGTTACGAGCAGTACTTC
TRBV4-2,TRBJ2-7,TRBD1,CASSQDIGDREAFYEQYF,TGTGCCAGCAGCCAAGATATAGGGGACAGGGAGGCTTTCTACGAGCAGTACTTC
TRBV29-1,TRBJ2-7,.,CSVGGDEQYF,TGCAGCGTTGGGGGGGACGAGCAGTACTTC
TRBV2,TRBJ1-2,TRBD1,CASSSGQGLGGYTF,TGTGCCAGCAGCTCCGGACAGGGACTAGGTGGCTACACCTTC
TRBV2,TRBJ2-5,.,CASSPSFQETQYF,TGTGCCAGCAGTCCCTCTTTCCAAGAGACCCAGTACTTC
TRBV4-1,TRBJ2-5,.,CASSQEGARETQYF,TGCGCCAGCAGCCAAGAAGGGGCTAGGGAGACCCAGTACTTC
TRBV11-2,TRBJ2-7,.,CASSPPPGRRAYEQYF,TGTGCCAGCAGCCCGCCCCCGGGACGGCGAGCCTACGAGCAGTACTTC
TRBV27,TRBJ2-7,.,CASSPRGRPDFSYEQYF,TGTGCCAGCAGCCCCAGGGGCAGGCCTGACTTCTCCTACGAGCAGTACTTC
TRBV27,TRBJ2-7,.,CASSLSHGYSYEQYF,TGTGCCAGCAGTTTATCGCACGGATACTCCTACGAGCAGTACTTC
TRBV27,TRBJ1-4,.,CASSAGHPATNEKLFF,TGTGCCAGCAGTGCGGGACATCCCGCAACTAATGAAAAACTGTTTTTT
TRBV25-1,TRBJ2-7,.,CASSEPQTGLYEQYF,TGTGCCAGCAGTGAACCCCAAACAGGCCTCTACGAGCAGTACTTC
TRBV7-8,TRBJ1-2,TRBD1,CASGPGQERNYGYTF,TGTGCCAGCGGACCGGGACAGGAAAGGAACTATGGCTACACCTTC
TRBV4-3,TRBJ2-7,TRBD2,CASSQEDGSVAGDYEQYF,TGCGCCAGCAGCCAAGAAGACGGGAGTGTAGCGGGGGACTACGAGCAGTACTTC
TRBV16,TRBJ2-2,TRBD1,CASSQDRGRNTGELFF,TGTGCCAGCAGCCAAGACAGGGGGCGAAACACCGGGGAGCTGTTTTTT